This TCR beta chain was recovered during a study of cytomegalovirus exposure and HLA in healthy donors. This clone has just a few counts. What it binds is not known. J lost 3 bases, V lost 1 base, and 2 bases had no gene match. Germline assignment: CDR1 SGHRS and CDR2 YFSETQ. This CDR3 has 15 residues. 60 Vbeta and 13 Jbeta primers were used in PCR. Profiling relied on immunoSEQ multiplex PCR, and the TCRdb table lists in-frame clones only, not all of them. The table records approximately 70,000 clones, around four fifths of them present only once. Study-level findings and limits: An assumption of roughly uniform sequencing depth across donors underlay the presence/absence analyses. CMV serostatus was the only recorded immune exposure for donors. Per a prior analysis, the majority of TCR beta V segments were productive roughly 90% or roughly 30% of the time.

This TCR derives from a man aged 40-55 years in good health and CMV-seronegative. The rearrangement links TRBV5-1 to TRBJ2-1, with 9 nucleotides matching TRBD1. Sequences were obtained from PBMCs. The CDR3 DNA follows: TGCGCCAGCAGCTTGCAGGGACAGGGCTACAATGAGCAGTTCTTC. Translating gives CASSLQGQGYNEQFF.